A single sample is the source of the 30 T cell receptor beta chains below, sequenced in a study of Ad26.COV2.S vaccination and SARS-CoV-2 variants. Generated by immunoSEQ multiplex PCR, the TCRdb table keeps only in-frame clones and is missing some. The data contain about 350,000 clones, 86% of them singletons. Regarding treatment: around 19 received Ad26.COV2.S at low or high dose, single or two shots; 5 received placebo; per-sample allocation not given. Following the first vaccine or placebo injection, samples were taken on day 63. The sample was peripheral blood, taken in a trial of Ad26.COV2.S vaccine versus placebo. These receptors were collected from a person aged 18 to 65 who received the Ad26.COV2.S COVID-19 vaccine or a placebo.

CDR3 nucleotide sequence: TGTGCCAGCAGCTTAGGTCTAAATACGAACACCGGGGAGCTGTTTTTT. Translating gives CASSLGLNTNTGELFF. This chain uses TRBV11-3 with TRBJ2-2; D unresolved. The CDR3 runs 16 residues. Deletions cut 1 base from V and 0 bases from J, with 9 bases between. Germline V gives CDR1 SGHNT, CDR2 YENEEA. The whole variable domain, remainder taken from reference TRBV11-3 and TRBJ2-2, is EAGVVQSPRYKIIEKKQPVAFWCNPISGHNTLYWYLQNLGQGPELLIRYENEEAVDDSQLPKDRFSAERLKGVDSTLKIQPAELGDSAVYLCASSLGLNTNTGELFFGEGSRLTVL.

The CDR3 here is CASSLIAARVKAEAFF. CDR3 in DNA: TGTGCCAGCAGTTTAATCGCGGCCCGGGTAAAAGCTGAAGCTTTCTTT. The chain is built from TRBV28 and TRBJ1-1; D gene uncertain. Trimming pared 2 bases from V and 6 bases from J, leaving 19 bases between. Germline V lookup: CDR1 MDHEN, CDR2 SYDVKM. CDR3 length equals 16 residues.

V and J are TRBV7-8 and TRBJ2-7, with D perhaps TRBD2 (6 bases). Germline-derived CDR1 and CDR2 are SGHVS and FQNEAQ. Trimming stripped 5 bases from V and 7 bases from J, with 12 bases between. The CDR3 is made up of 12 amino acids. In DNA, the CDR3 is TGTGCCAGCAGCCGGGTTGGGGGGGAGCAGTACTTC. Its translation: CASSRVGGEQYF.

The CDR3 is CASSPRTSGSGTYEQYF. The CDR3 DNA reads TGTGCCAGCTCACCTAGGACTAGCGGGAGCGGGACTTACGAGCAGTACTTC. The chain uses TRBV18 and TRBJ2-7, with TRBD2 matching over 13 bases. The germline CDR1 and CDR2 sequences are KGHSH and LQKENI. The CDR3 runs to 17 residues. V was pared by 3 bases and J by 4 bases, with 9 bases of the junction left unmatched.

This chain links TRBV19 with TRBJ2-7; 8 positions match TRBD2. CDR1 and CDR2 (germline): LNHDA, SQIVND (reference sequence). After removal of 7 bases from V and 3 bases from J, the junction contained 8 bases not matched to a gene. The CDR3 totals 14 residues. CDR3 in amino acids: CASTTSGASYEQYF. The CDR3 nucleotides are TGTGCCAGTACCACTAGCGGAGCTAGCTACGAGCAGTACTTC.

This clone has only one observation. This sequence joins TRBV2 and TRBJ1-5; D uncertain. With 2 bases removed from V and 4 bases from J, the gap between germline ends came to 9 bases. The CDR3 spans 14 residues. Germline CDR1 is SNHLY and CDR2 is FYNNEI. CDR3 bases: TGTGCCAGCAGTGAAAGGGCGGGGAATCAGCCCCAGCATTTT. It translates to CASSERAGNQPQHF.

This clone has more than one count but fewer than ten. The gene calls are TRBV9 and TRBJ1-1, with a possible D match to TRBD1 (6 bases). V shed 2 bases and J shed 2 bases, with 16 bases lying between them. This CDR3 is 16 amino acids long. CDR1 and CDR2 (germline): SGDLS, YYNGEE. The DNA for the CDR3 is TGTGCCAGCAGCGTTGGGACACTGGCGGCCAACACTGAAGCTTTCTTT. Translated, it gives CASSVGTLAANTEAFF.

The chain uses TRBV3-1 (or the pseudogene TRBV3-2) and TRBJ2-1; 7 bases fit TRBD2. CDR3 size: 15 residues. Germline CDR1 and CDR2: LGHDT and YNNKEL (reference sequence). Germline trimming cut 0 bases from V and 5 bases from J; bases unmatched to any gene: 4. The CDR3 bases are TGTGCCAGCAGCCAAGATTGGGGGAGGGACAATGAGCAGTTCTTC. It specifies CASSQDWGRDNEQFF.

This clone was seen a single time. The gene calls are TRBV5-1 and TRBJ1-6; 8 bases agree with TRBD1. The CDR3 covers 14 residues. Germline V CDR1 and CDR2: SGHRS, YFSETQ. J was trimmed by 9 bases and V by 4 bases; bases with no gene match: 6. CDR3 residues: CASSATDRASPLHF. Here the CDR3 DNA reads TGCGCCAGCAGCGCAACGGACAGGGCTTCACCCCTCCACTTT.

V and J are TRBV27 and TRBJ2-7, with D possibly being TRBD2 (6 bases). The CDR3 runs 13 residues. CDR1 and CDR2 (germline): MNHEY, SMNVEV (reference sequence). The V gene lost 4 bases and the J gene lost 1 base, with 8 bases spanning the gap. CDR3 DNA sequence: TGTGCCAGCAGTTCGGGGGTTTCCTACGAGCAGTACTTC. Translated: CASSSGVSYEQYF.

CDR3 nucleotides: TGCGCCAGCAGCCGGAGGGGAGTGAACACTGAAGCTTTCTTT. Protein sequence: CASSRRGVNTEAFF. The chain recombines TRBV4-1 with TRBJ1-1, with D possibly matching TRBD1 (5 bases). The V gene's germline CDR1 is MGHRA and CDR2 YSYEKL. Trimming pared 4 bases from V and 0 bases from J, leaving 9 bases between. The CDR3 covers 14 residues.

The chain is built from TRBV6-2 or TRBV6-3 and TRBJ2-7, with TRBD1 matching 8 bases. The CDR3 runs 17 residues. Germline V gene data show CDR1 as MNHEY and CDR2 as SVGEGT. V gave up 2 bases and J gave up 1 base; unmatched junction bases: 10. The CDR3 protein is CASSYPDWTGPSYEQYF. CDR3 nucleotide sequence: TGTGCCAGCAGTTACCCCGACTGGACAGGGCCTTCCTACGAGCAGTACTTC.

V and J are TRBV6-6 and TRBJ1-2; 9 nucleotides align to TRBD1. V was clipped by 7 bases and J by 7 bases; unmatched bases: 13. Germline CDR1 reads MNHNY; CDR2 reads SVGAGI (reference sequence). The CDR3 length is 15 residues. The CDR3, as DNA: TGTGCCAGCACAAAACGGGACAGGGAGACCGGTGGCTACACCTTC. Protein: CASTKRDRETGGYTF.

J is TRBJ2-7 and V is TRBV2; D remains ambiguous. Germline CDR1 is SNHLY and CDR2 is FYNNEI. Trimming took 1 base from V and 0 from J, leaving 10 bases between them. The CDR3 totals 15 residues. The CDR3 DNA sequence: TGTGCCAGCAGTGAAGGGAGTGTGGACTCCTACGAGCAGTACTTC. Translating it yields CASSEGSVDSYEQYF.

The chain links TRBV19 to TRBJ2-7; 8 bases are a match to TRBD1. Germline V gene lookup returns CDR1 LNHDA and CDR2 SQIVND (reference sequence). The V segment lost 4 bases and the J segment 2 bases; nucleotides outside the gene matches: 7. CDR3 length equals 15 residues. DNA for the CDR3: TGTGCCAGTAGTACAGGACAGGGCCTAGCCTACGAGCAGTACTTC. Residues: CASSTGQGLAYEQYF.

The chain carries TRBV9 and TRBJ2-3, with 12 bases fitting TRBD2. CDR3 length equals 17 residues. Germline CDR1 reads SGDLS; CDR2 reads YYNGEE. Unmatched junction bases numbered 7, after V lost 0 bases and J lost 5 bases. In DNA, the CDR3 is TGTGCCAGCAGCGTAGGACTAGCGGGAGAGTGGTTAGATACGCAGTATTTT. Protein: CASSVGLAGEWLDTQYF.

The chain is built from TRBV28 and TRBJ2-7; D is possibly TRBD2 (5 bases). Germline V gene sequence: CDR1 MDHEN, CDR2 SYDVKM. CDR3 size: 19 residues. V was cut by 7 bases and J by 6 bases, with 34 bases left in between. CDR3 nucleotide sequence: TGTGCCAGCACCCCCTGGGCGGGCCACCCCTTTGTGGAGTTGCGCGAGCAGTACTTC. This translates into CASTPWAGHPFVELREQYF.

The table lists this clone with a count of one. The V call is TRBV14, the J call TRBJ2-2; maybe TRBD1 (6 bases). The V and J ends lost 2 bases and 5 bases respectively, with 15 bases between them. The CDR3 spans 16 residues. Germline-derived CDR1 and CDR2 are SGHDN and FVKESK. DNA for the CDR3: TGTGCCAGCAGCCAACCCCGAAAACAGGGAACCGGGGAGCTGTTTTTT. The encoded protein is CASSQPRKQGTGELFF.

V and J are TRBV28 and TRBJ1-1; 7 nucleotides align to TRBD1. The CDR3 spans 12 residues. The J segment lost 10 bases and the V segment lost 6 bases, leaving 8 bases of the junction unmatched. Germline CDR1 MDHEN, CDR2 SYDVKM. The DNA of the CDR3 is TGTGCCAGCAGAGACAGGGTTTTCGGAGCTTTCTTT. This gives the protein CASRDRVFGAFF. The variable domain in full, with the rest retrieved from reference TRBV28 and TRBJ1-1, is DVKVTQSSRYLVKRTGEKVFLECVQDMDHENMFWYRQDPGLGLRLIYFSYDVKMKEKGDIPEGYSVSREKKERFSLILESASTNQTSMYLCASRDRVFGAFFGQGTRLTVV.

V gene TRBV11-3 combines with J gene TRBJ1-1; unclear D gene. Germline assignment: CDR1 SGHNT and CDR2 YENEEA. V lost 7 bases and J 1 base, leaving 10 bases between the germline ends. The CDR3 is 13 residues long. The chain's CDR3 is CASTQWTNTEAFF. The CDR3 DNA reads TGTGCCAGCACCCAATGGACGAACACTGAAGCTTTCTTT.

This sequence joins TRBV28 and TRBJ1-5, with TRBD1 identical over 7 bases. V lost 6 bases to trimming and J lost 4 bases; unmatched junction nucleotides: 12. Germline loops: CDR1 MDHEN, CDR2 SYDVKM. The CDR3 totals 16 residues. The CDR3 loop reads CASRGKKGAGNQPQHF. The CDR3 region has the DNA TGTGCCAGCAGGGGAAAAAAGGGGGCAGGGAATCAGCCCCAGCATTTT.

This chain links TRBV7-2 with TRBJ1-1; the D is unclear. The CDR3 has 14 amino acids. Trimming stripped 5 bases from V and 8 bases from J, with 18 bases between. CDR1 and CDR2 (germline): SGHTA, FQGNSA. CDR3 region: CASSPSSGVGEAFF. In nucleotides, the CDR3 is TGTGCCAGCAGCCCAAGTTCTGGGGTAGGGGAAGCTTTCTTT.

This clone was observed a single time. The chain carries TRBV6-2 or TRBV6-3 and TRBJ2-3; D possibly matches TRBD1 or TRBD2 (6 bases each). V was shortened by 5 bases and J by 3 bases, with 15 bases between the two germline ends. CDR1 and CDR2 from the germline V gene are MNHEY and SVGEGT. The CDR3 has 15 amino acids. CDR3 residues: CASSRITGATDTQYF. CDR3 coding DNA: TGTGCCAGCAGTCGCATAACGGGGGCGACAGATACGCAGTATTTT.

This chain uses TRBV5-4 with TRBJ2-1; 10 bases align to TRBD1. The CDR3 is made up of 15 amino acids. V was clipped by 4 bases and J by 2 bases; unmatched bases: 3. Germline V gene data show CDR1 as SGHNT and CDR2 as YYREEE (reference sequence). The CDR3 nucleotides are TGTGCCAGCAGCCCAGACAGGGGGCCCTACAATGAGCAGTTCTTC. It specifies CASSPDRGPYNEQFF.

The chain couples TRBV18 to TRBJ1-2, with a tentative D call TRBD1 (6 bases). CDR1 KGHSH and CDR2 LQKENI come from the germline V gene. V dropped 0 bases and J dropped 8 bases, with 16 bases sitting between them. The CDR3 extends over 15 amino acids. CDR3 in amino acids: CASSPPGQPRAGYTF. The CDR3 DNA is TGTGCCAGCTCACCACCCGGACAGCCTAGGGCCGGCTACACCTTC.

The chain recombines TRBV2 with TRBJ2-1; TRBD2 agrees at 7 bases. J lost 7 bases, V lost 5 bases, and 5 bases had no gene match. Looked up from germline, CDR1 is SNHLY and CDR2 is FYNNEI. CDR3 length: 13 residues. The CDR3 region is CASSSGIANEQFF. CDR3 DNA: TGTGCCAGCAGTAGCGGGATCGCTAATGAGCAGTTCTTC.

The chain employs TRBV19 and TRBJ2-1, with 11 nucleotides matching TRBD2. From germline, CDR1 is LNHDA and CDR2 SQIVND (reference sequence). The CDR3 runs to 14 residues. V was pared by 6 bases and J by 8 bases, with 6 bases of the junction left unmatched. DNA of the CDR3: TGTGCCAGTAGCACTAGCGGGAGTCTGGATGAGCAGTTCTTC. Translated, it gives CASSTSGSLDEQFF.

The V gene is TRBV27, the J gene TRBJ1-2; 9 bases are shared with TRBD1. Germline assignment: CDR1 MNHEY and CDR2 SMNVEV (reference sequence). This CDR3 spans 14 amino acids. V shed 1 base and J 7 bases; nucleotides not matched to a gene: 4. CDR3 DNA sequence: TGTGCCAGCAGTTTATTGGACAGGGGAGGTGGCTACACCTTC. Amino acid sequence: CASSLLDRGGGYTF.

The chain uses TRBV6-5 and TRBJ1-2, with 9 bases matching TRBD1. CDR3 size: 14 residues. CDR1 and CDR2 from the germline V gene are MNHEY and SVGAGI. Losses at the gene ends were 6 bases for V and 4 bases for J; bases not matched to a gene: 6. The CDR3 DNA sequence: TGTGCCAGCAGCCCGGGACAGGGATTCTATGGCTACACCTTC. Translation gives CASSPGQGFYGYTF.

The chain links TRBV28 to TRBJ2-7, with 7 nucleotides matching TRBD2. V shed 3 bases, J shed 1 base, and the junction held 9 bases outside the gene matches. Germline V gene sequence: CDR1 MDHEN, CDR2 SYDVKM. CDR3 length: 16 residues. The CDR3 spells CASSFGGGFKSYEQYF. The DNA for the CDR3 is TGTGCCAGCAGTTTTGGGGGGGGGTTTAAGTCCTACGAGCAGTACTTC.